This TCR beta chain came from a study of T cells after posttransplantation cyclophosphamide. Findings and limits, study-wide: TRB overlap between skin or GI tissue T cells and blood was limited. Later blood repertoires were often dominated by clones from the donor CD8+ memory compartment. Recipient CMV seropositivity and CMV reactivation strongly tracked TRB clonality.

V was shortened by 7 bases and J by 1 base, with 12 bases between the two germline ends. Germline V gene sequence: CDR1 MNHNS, CDR2 SASEGT. The CDR3 loop spans 14 amino acids. Busulfan-fludarabine conditioning, marrow transplant, and cyclophosphamide on days +3 and +4 were administered. Sequencing used immunoSEQ multiplex PCR; TCRdb keeps in-frame clones, though not all of them. The sample includes roughly 4,000 clones, 76% of them seen just once. A word on this clone: Its antigen is unidentified.

Sequences were derived from PBMCs, sampled after allogeneic stem cell transplant with posttransplant cyclophosphamide. The rearrangement links TRBV6-1 to TRBJ2-3, with D perhaps TRBD2 (6 bases). The sequence was collected from a male patient aged 35 to 55 who received an allogeneic stem cell transplant from a related donor, was CMV-positive, and had acute and chronic GVHD. Some T cells may possibly be graft donor cells. The CDR3 spells CASIRDLRTDTQYF. The CDR3 DNA follows: TGTGCCAGCATCCGGGACTTGCGCACAGATACGCAGTATTTT.